A single T cell receptor (beta chain) is shown here with its context. The clone's antigen remains unknown. A read error may account for a junction end that differs from germline. Total RNA and DNA were co-extracted from roughly 20-30 mg of bulk tissue with the AllPrep DNA/RNA mini kit, without cell sorting. Between November 2015 and early 2016, five patients in China with histopathologically diagnosed primary liver carcinoma had their tumors surgically resected. At the time of sampling, the patients were treatment-naive and had chronic HBV infection. Each tumor was sampled at five spatially separated regions: the tumor centre plus the superior, inferior, left-lateral and right-lateral poles. According to histology, viable tumor cells made up more than 85% of every tumor sample. Fresh tumor and adjacent tissue pieces were bisected; one half was stored in RNAlater at -80°C, the other sent for histology.

These data belong to a study of tumor-infiltrating lymphocytes in primary liver carcinoma (TCRdb year 2017). Describing the broader study: Of the five patients, three men and two women aged 30 to 69 years, four had hepatocellular carcinoma and one had combined HCC and intrahepatic cholangiocarcinoma. A total of some 35 specimens from 5 patients went through TCRbeta repertoire sequencing, namely 25 tumor regions, 5 adjacent noncancerous liver tissues and 5 peripheral blood samples. The tumors of the five patients were staged as T1-T3 N0M0, with maximum diameters ranging from roughly 4 to 11 cm. Each sample produced roughly 3.65 to 7.5 million productive TCRbeta reads, and read depth showed no significant difference between tissue types. Across five regions of each liver tumor, along with adjacent normal tissue and blood, the study brought together TCRbeta repertoire sequencing, expression microarrays and whole-exome sequencing. The 25 or so tumor region samples were profiled with Agilent mRNA microarrays so that TCRbeta repertoire diversity could be related to the local molecular phenotype. Technical replicate repertoires showed high reproducibility, with mean shared-clone rates approximately 0.9 and correlation coefficients above 0.95.

Study-wide conclusions, independent of this receptor: Pairs of tumor regions showed greater repertoire overlap (mean about 36%) than tumor-adjacent pairs (roughly 17%) or tumor-blood pairs (roughly 14%), which is consistent with antigen-driven expansion. The study included only 4 to 6 patients, and the authors note findings should be validated in a larger study. Only about 8-24% of top clones were present in all five regions of a tumor, suggesting spatial heterogeneity of tumor-infiltrating T cells. Compared with blood, tumors had a significantly larger share of the repertoire taken up by the top 250 clones (p = 0.039). Comparison of CD4+ and CD8+ T cell repertoires was precluded by the use of bulk unsorted samples. Only the TCR beta chain was sequenced, which likely underestimates true repertoire diversity because unpaired alpha chains were not captured.

CDR1 and CDR2 are read off the germline V gene as KGHDR and SFDVKD. There are 16 amino acids in the CDR3, from cysteine to phenylalanine inclusive. Only CDR3 DNA remains: 48 bases, in frame from the first base. TCRbeta-specific cDNA was reverse-transcribed from around 500 ng total RNA using a constant-region primer and ProtoScript II reverse transcriptase. TCRbeta libraries were built with three nested multiplex PCR rounds, a slightly modified ARM-PCR procedure. The first two PCR rounds used multiplex TRBV1-TRBV30 forward primers with a Cbeta reverse primer, each for about 10 cycles. Sample barcodes and Illumina adapters were added in a final 25-cycle PCR with Deep VentR polymerase. Before sequencing, amplicons of 200-500 bp were gel-purified using a QIAquick gel extraction kit. An Illumina HiSeq 2500 was used to sequence the TCRbeta amplicons, generating 250-bp paired-end reads. The original pipeline was this. Reads were quality-trimmed with Trimmomatic v0.33, and paired reads were merged with FLASH v1.2.11 to recover full CDR3 sequences. V, D and J germline segments were assigned to the rearranged TCRbeta sequences using MiGEC v1.2.1b. Clonotype statistics and Shannon-Wiener diversity indices were calculated with VDJtools v1.0.0. Except for diversity analysis, only each sample's 250 most abundant clonotypes were used in subsequent analyses to reduce sampling bias. The raw public data were reprocessed by TCRdb itself: fastp quality trimming at Q25, MiXCR clonotype calling, in-frame beta chains only. Each record represents a unique CDR3 protein, reported with the most common genes and DNA among its rows. For this entry, the V and J calls and clone size follow TCRdb and not the study's own pipeline. Across this sample there are approximately 190,000 distinct CDR3 sequences, with around four fifths seen only once. The ten largest clones take up 15% to 20% of the sample.

The clonotype comes from a middle-aged man with primary liver carcinoma and hepatitis B virus infection. The receptor chain draws on TRBV24-1 and TRBJ2-3; TRBD2 aligns with 7 central bases. Sequences were obtained from tumor tissue from primary liver carcinoma. The CDR3 region reads CATSGMGTTSIDTQYF. In nucleotide form, the sequence is TGTGCCACCAGTGGGATGGGAACGACTAGCATAGATACGCAGTATTTT.